Sequencing of this TCR beta chain was carried out in a study of OX40 agonist ivuxolimab in advanced cancers. Across the study: Administration of intravenous ivuxolimab to patients occurred every 2 weeks at 0.01 to 10 mg/kg. Study outcomes and limitations: Low normalized clonal expansion also occurred in some nonresponding patients. Blood T cells, both CD4+ and CD8+, expanded clonally by week 6 at 0.1 to 3.0 mg/kg.

On cycle 4 day 1 and cycle 7 day 1, as well as at baseline, blood was sampled. Only one count was recorded for this clone. Its antigen remains unidentified. This CDR3 has 15 amino acids. V trimming: 3 bases; J trimming: 5 bases; junction bases outside the gene matches: 7. Germline lookup yields CDR1 SGHTA and CDR2 FQGNSA. Profiling relied on immunoSEQ multiplex PCR, and the TCRdb table lists in-frame clones only, not all of them. The profile shows around 40,000 clones, more than 75% of them singletons. Sequencing was performed on CD4+ or CD8+ T cells sorted from blood, taken in a trial of the OX40 agonist ivuxolimab. The receptor comes from an adult with an advanced solid tumor such as melanoma, head and neck, liver or kidney cancer. V gene TRBV7-2 combines with J gene TRBJ2-5, with 9 bases identical to TRBD1. In DNA, the CDR3 is TGTGCCAGCAGCTTCTCGACAGGGGGTATTGAGACCCAGTACTTC. As protein: CASSFSTGGIETQYF.